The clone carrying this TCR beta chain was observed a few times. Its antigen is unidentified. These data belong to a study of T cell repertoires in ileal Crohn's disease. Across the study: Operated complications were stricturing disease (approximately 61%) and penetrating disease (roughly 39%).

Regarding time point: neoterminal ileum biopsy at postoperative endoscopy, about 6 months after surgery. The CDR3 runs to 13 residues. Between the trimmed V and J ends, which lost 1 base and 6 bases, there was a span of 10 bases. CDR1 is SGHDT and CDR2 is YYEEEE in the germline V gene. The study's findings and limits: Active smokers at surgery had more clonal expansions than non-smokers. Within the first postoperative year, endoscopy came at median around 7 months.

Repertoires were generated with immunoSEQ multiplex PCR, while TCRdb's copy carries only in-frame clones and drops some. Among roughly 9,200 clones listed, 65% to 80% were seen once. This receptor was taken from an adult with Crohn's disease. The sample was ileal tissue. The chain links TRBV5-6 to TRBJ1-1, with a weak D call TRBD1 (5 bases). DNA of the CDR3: TGTGCCAGCAGCTTGCGGGGGGGACCTGAAGCTTTCTTT. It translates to CASSLRGGPEAFF.